These T cell receptor beta chains were read from a single sample in a study of T cell clonotyping in hematopoietic cell transplantation. TCRdb's copy holds only in-frame clones and misses some; the assay was immunoSEQ multiplex PCR. The profile shows roughly 5,000 clones, roughly 90% of them singletons. The starting material was peripheral blood mononuclear cells, obtained 100 days after allogeneic stem cell transplant. These receptors were taken from a female patient in her 50s who had an allogeneic stem cell transplant from a related donor, so the T cells may come from the graft donor. Some clones in this sample may be carry-over from other donors' samples. Each CDR3 is given with its conserved first and last residue. The order of the fields is J gene, V gene, D gene, clone size, CDR3 protein, CDR3 DNA. The D gene is left open where the match is weak. Clone size is not always given. Where it is, it says once, few, many or a class for expanded clones.

J: TRBJ2-4
V: TRBV30
D: .
size: .
CDR3: CAWSVGQPGKNIQYF
DNA: TGTGCCTGGAGCGTAGGACAGCCGGGCAAAAACATTCAGTACTTC

J: TRBJ1-1
V: TRBV6-5
D: .
size: .
CDR3: CASSGSSGTEAFF
DNA: TGTGCCAGCAGCGGGAGTTCGGGTACTGAAGCTTTCTTT

J: TRBJ1-5
V: TRBV30
D: TRBD1
size: .
CDR3: CAWSEGQGVINQPQHF
DNA: TGTGCCTGGAGTGAAGGACAGGGGGTAATCAATCAGCCCCAGCATTTT

J: TRBJ2-7
V: TRBV11-1
D: .
size: .
CDR3: CASSPGLPSYEQYF
DNA: TGTGCCAGCAGCCCAGGACTACCTTCCTACGAGCAGTACTTC

J: TRBJ2-7
V: TRBV27
D: TRBD1
size: .
CDR3: CASSLRGLYYEQYF
DNA: TGTGCCAGCAGCCTCAGGGGGCTCTACTACGAGCAGTACTTC

J: TRBJ2-7
V: TRBV21-1
D: .
size: .
CDR3: CASSKGTATYEQYF
DNA: TGTGCCAGCAGCAAAGGGACGGCTACCTACGAGCAGTACTTC

J: TRBJ1-4
V: TRBV30
D: TRBD1
size: few
CDR3: CAWSGIPGGVNEKLFF
DNA: TGTGCCTGGAGCGGAATCCCAGGGGGTGTTAATGAAAAACTGTTTTTT

J: TRBJ2-3
V: TRBV11-2
D: TRBD1
size: .
CDR3: CASSLEGTGGTDTQYF
DNA: TGTGCCAGCAGCTTAGAAGGGACAGGGGGCACAGATACGCAGTATTTT

J: TRBJ2-2
V: TRBV19
D: TRBD1
size: .
CDR3: CAIRQGIGELFF
DNA: TGTGCCATAAGACAGGGGATCGGGGAGCTGTTTTTT

J: TRBJ1-6
V: TRBV6-5
D: .
size: .
CDR3: CASSYSSLRLDSPLHF
DNA: TGTGCCAGCAGTTACTCTTCCCTGCGATTGGATTCACCCCTCCACTTT

J: TRBJ2-7
V: TRBV28
D: TRBD2
size: once
CDR3: CASSPGLAGFGFYEQYF
DNA: TGTGCCAGCAGTCCCGGACTAGCGGGGTTCGGCTTCTACGAGCAGTACTTC

J: TRBJ1-1
V: TRBV19
D: .
size: .
CDR3: CASSINGGIYTEAFF
DNA: TGTGCCAGTAGTATTAATGGGGGCATTTACACTGAAGCTTTCTTT

J: TRBJ1-2
V: TRBV6-4
D: TRBD1
size: .
CDR3: CASRGGQGINYGYTF
DNA: TGTGCCAGCAGGGGGGGACAGGGAATTAACTATGGCTACACCTTC

J: TRBJ2-7
V: TRBV7-6
D: TRBD1
size: .
CDR3: CASSPGQGGWEQYF
DNA: TGTGCCAGCAGCCCAGGACAGGGTGGTTGGGAGCAGTACTTC

J: TRBJ2-3
V: TRBV2
D: TRBD1
size: .
CDR3: CASSEGQGLKAADTQYF
DNA: TGTGCCAGCAGCGAGGGACAGGGATTGAAGGCCGCAGATACGCAGTATTTT

J: TRBJ1-5
V: TRBV19
D: .
size: .
CDR3: CASTTSQRDQPQHF
DNA: TGTGCCAGTACCACCTCTCAAAGGGATCAGCCCCAGCATTTT

J: TRBJ1-4
V: TRBV7-2
D: .
size: .
CDR3: CVSSSYGPTTNEKLFF
DNA: TGTGTCAGCAGCTCCTATGGGCCGACAACTAATGAAAAACTGTTTTTT

J: TRBJ2-1
V: TRBV6-5
D: TRBD1
size: .
CDR3: CASSSTGGKYNEQFF
DNA: TGTGCCAGCAGCTCGACAGGGGGCAAGTACAATGAGCAGTTCTTC

J: TRBJ2-7
V: TRBV19
D: .
size: .
CDR3: CASSPGGQSLWEQYF
DNA: TGTGCCAGTAGTCCGGGAGGACAGAGCCTCTGGGAGCAGTACTTC

J: TRBJ1-1
V: TRBV10-2
D: .
size: .
CDR3: CASRLGDTEAFF
DNA: TGCGCCAGCAGGCTCGGTGACACTGAAGCTTTCTTT

J: TRBJ2-7
V: TRBV7-2
D: TRBD1
size: .
CDR3: CASRRQGTGQYEQYF
DNA: TGTGCCAGCAGGCGACAAGGGACAGGGCAGTACGAGCAGTACTTC

J: TRBJ2-2
V: TRBV30
D: TRBD1
size: .
CDR3: CAWSLTGDSGELFF
DNA: TGTGCCTGGAGTTTGACAGGGGACTCTGGGGAGCTGTTTTTT

J: TRBJ2-3
V: TRBV10-3
D: TRBD1
size: once
CDR3: CAISGTGTTDTQYF
DNA: TGTGCCATCAGTGGGACAGGGACCACAGATACGCAGTATTTT

J: TRBJ2-2
V: TRBV5-4
D: .
size: .
CDR3: CASSSEAGSRSGELFF
DNA: TGTGCCAGCAGCTCCGAGGCGGGGTCACGGAGCGGGGAGCTGTTTTTT

J: TRBJ1-6
V: TRBV25-1
D: TRBD1
size: .
CDR3: CASSLTGNNSPLHF
DNA: TGTGCCAGCAGCCTGACAGGGAATAATTCACCCCTCCACTTT

J: TRBJ2-2
V: TRBV10-2
D: TRBD2
size: medium-sized
CDR3: CASSPTSGNTGELFF
DNA: TGCGCCAGCAGTCCGACTAGCGGTAACACCGGGGAGCTGTTTTTT

J: TRBJ1-2
V: TRBV11-2
D: TRBD1
size: .
CDR3: CASSSPGQGTWGYTF
DNA: TGTGCCAGCAGCTCACCGGGACAGGGGACCTGGGGCTACACCTTC

J: TRBJ1-5
V: TRBV5-1
D: .
size: .
CDR3: CASSPRGGPGQPQHF
DNA: TGCGCCAGCAGCCCGCGCGGGGGGCCAGGTCAGCCCCAGCATTTT

J: TRBJ2-5
V: TRBV18
D: .
size: .
CDR3: CASSPPLGHETQYF
DNA: TGTGCCAGCTCACCCCCCTTGGGTCATGAGACCCAGTACTTC

J: TRBJ1-6
V: TRBV10-3
D: TRBD1
size: .
CDR3: CAISEPTGRNSPLHF
DNA: TGTGCCATCAGTGAGCCGACAGGGAGGAATTCACCCCTCCACTTT

J: TRBJ2-7
V: TRBV2
D: .
size: .
CDR3: CASGRQTYEQYF
DNA: TGTGCCAGCGGCAGACAGACCTACGAGCAGTACTTC

J: TRBJ1-2
V: TRBV19
D: TRBD1
size: .
CDR3: CASRQGALRDGYTF
DNA: TGTGCCAGCCGCCAGGGGGCGCTTAGAGATGGCTACACCTTC

J: TRBJ1-1
V: TRBV30
D: .
size: .
CDR3: CAWSVLSEAFF
DNA: TGTGCCTGGAGTGTGCTTTCTGAAGCTTTCTTT

J: TRBJ2-7
V: TRBV6-5
D: .
size: .
CDR3: CASSRLPTGRYQYF
DNA: TGTGCCAGCAGTCGCCTTCCGACAGGGAGGTACCAGTACTTC

J: TRBJ2-5
V: TRBV9
D: .
size: .
CDR3: CASSVDGETQYF
DNA: TGTGCCAGCAGCGTAGACGGGGAGACCCAGTACTTC

J: TRBJ2-1
V: TRBV29-1
D: TRBD2
size: .
CDR3: CSVEDGLGTSDGDEQFF
DNA: TGCAGCGTTGAAGATGGTCTAGGTACTAGCGATGGGGATGAGCAGTTCTTC

J: TRBJ1-2
V: TRBV7-6
D: .
size: .
CDR3: CASSLPLGAGYTF
DNA: TGTGCCAGCAGCCTCCCTCTCGGGGCCGGCTACACCTTC

J: TRBJ2-2
V: TRBV5-6
D: .
size: .
CDR3: CASSPGLLAGELFF
DNA: TGTGCCAGCAGCCCGGGACTTCTGGCCGGGGAGCTGTTTTTT

J: TRBJ2-1
V: TRBV6-1
D: TRBD2
size: .
CDR3: CASSGGLAGASYNEQFF
DNA: TGTGCCAGCAGTGGTGGACTAGCGGGAGCCTCCTACAATGAGCAGTTCTTC

J: TRBJ2-7
V: TRBV7-9
D: .
size: .
CDR3: CASSFQSYEQYF
DNA: TGTGCCAGCAGCTTCCAGAGTTACGAGCAGTACTTC

J: TRBJ2-2
V: TRBV6-5
D: .
size: once
CDR3: CAIRRGHRLDGELFF
DNA: TGTGCCATCCGCCGGGGGCATCGGTTAGACGGGGAGCTGTTTTTT

J: TRBJ2-4
V: TRBV10-3
D: TRBD1
size: .
CDR3: CAISGGKTGGEAKNIQYF
DNA: TGTGCCATCAGTGGGGGGAAAACAGGGGGCGAAGCCAAAAACATTCAGTACTTC